The entry below gives a single T cell receptor (beta chain) sequence along with its context. What antigen it recognizes has not been identified. Base qualities are not at hand, and no much larger clone is one base apart. The collaborating institutions used their own protocols to collect whole blood in K2EDTA tubes. For TCRbeta analysis, collaborators shipped samples in one of three forms: frozen whole blood, isolated PBMCs, or DNA extracted from either of those sample types. TCRbeta CDR3 regions were amplified from genomic DNA by means of the immunoSEQ Assay, a bias-controlled multiplex PCR. As for how the authors treated the data: Nucleated cell counts per sample were estimated from amplification of reference gene primers within the assay. To quantify the absolute abundance of each unique TCRbeta CDR3 rearrangement, sequence reads were collapsed and filtered. For each sample, productive Simpson clonality was calculated by taking the square root of Simpson's diversity index across productive rearrangements. As stored in TCRdb, this immuneACCESS dataset retains in-frame rearrangements with V and J assigned. A fraction of the clones does not appear; measured against another copy, unresolved V genes explain less than half of the discrepancy, and the remainder lacks a known reason. For V, J and clone size, that table is used; D and trimming come from the DNA. The sample table holds about 210,000 clones, of which 80% to 90% were seen once. The ten largest clones represent approximately 2.9% of the sample.

The sample comes from a study of blood T cell repertoires in COVID-19 (TCRdb year 2020). In terms of the full investigation: Collaborator samples came from the United States, Italy and Spain and covered acute and convalescent phases of COVID-19. Samples were obtained from the ongoing ImmuneRACE study (first 160 participants) and from some 1,200 subjects provided by 6 global collaborators. The repertoires were released in a freely available public database meant as a resource for research on the immune response to SARS-CoV-2. The material from the prospective study consisted of cDNA or gDNA derived from T cells, B-cell-depleted T cells, or PBMCs. The sample metadata nearly always contained a de-identified subject ID, COVID-19 status, age in years and sex. HLA class I and class II types, where available, came from metadata supplied by the sample provider rather than from assay-based typing. Subjects who had been exposed to COVID-19, were actively infected with it, or had recovered from it provided the deeply sampled blood TCRbeta repertoires that made up the dataset. What the study reported, not specific to this receptor: How much clinical and demographic metadata was included differed by source and by participant, and the metadata was provided uncurated.

The germline V gene (reference sequence) specifies MNHEY as CDR1 and SMNVEV as CDR2. Trimming accounts for 5 bases at V and 6 bases at J, while the number of junction bases matched to no gene is 12. The CDR3 sequence holds 16 residues, the cysteine and phenylalanine included. The read is trimmed to its CDR3 DNA, 48 bases read in frame from base 1. This receptor was taken from a man in his fifties or sixties with active or convalescent COVID-19. The chain is assembled from TRBV27 and TRBJ2-1; 8 bases in between match TRBD2. The sample taken for sequencing was peripheral blood. The DNA reads TGTGCCAGCAGTCCAACCGGGACTAGAAGGGGCAATGAGCAGTTCTTC. Its translation reads: CASSPTGTRRGNEQFF.